These T cell receptor beta chains were read from a single sample in a study of metastatic and nonmetastatic thyroid tumors. MiXCR re-clonotyped the PCR reads for TCRdb. Counted here are approximately 22,000 clones, around 29% occurring once; the ten biggest clones make up 11% to 15%. Material: blood. The receptors stem from a female donor with papillary thyroid cancer or a benign thyroid nodule (not recorded which). Some clones in this sample may be carry-over from other donors' samples. CDR3s include the opening cysteine and the closing phenylalanine or tryptophan. The D gene is left open where the match is weak. Rows give clone size only sometimes, using once, few, many, or a class for an expanded clone.

J | size | D | V | CDR3 | DNA
TRBJ2-7 | - | - | TRBV18 | CATAGGRGAYEQYF | TGTGCCACCGCCGGGGGGCGCGGGGCCTACGAGCAGTACTTC
TRBJ1-1 | medium-sized | - | TRBV20-1 | CSARERGHTEAFF | TGCAGTGCTAGAGAGAGAGGACACACTGAAGCTTTCTTT
TRBJ1-1 | once | - | TRBV4-1 | CASSQGMSEAFF | TGCGCCAGCAGCCAGGGAATGTCAGAAGCTTTCTTT
TRBJ2-1 | many | TRBD2 | TRBV29-1 | CSALSGGAMNEQFF | TGCAGCGCCCTCAGCGGGGGGGCAATGAATGAGCAGTTCTTC
TRBJ2-5 | - | - | TRBV7-3 | CAISPAPSGCQETQYF | TGTGCCATCAGCCCTGCCCCAAGCGGGTGCCAAGAGACCCAGTACTTC
TRBJ1-2 | few | - | TRBV18 | CASSPLGQQYGYTF | TGTGCCAGCTCACCATTGGGGCAGCAATATGGCTACACCTTC
TRBJ2-7 | few | - | TRBV7-6 | CASSSGNEQYF | TGTGCCAGCAGCTCCGGGAACGAGCAGTACTTC
TRBJ2-5 | many | - | TRBV7-2 | CASSPPGQETQYF | TGTGCCAGCAGCCCGCCGGGGCAAGAGACCCAGTACTTC
TRBJ2-4 | - | TRBD2 | TRBV20-1 | CSAPSGTRDGILAKNIQYF | TGCAGTGCTCCATCCGGGACTAGAGATGGGATTTTAGCCAAAAACATTCAGTACTTC
TRBJ2-7 | - | TRBD1 | TRBV5-6 | CASSWGTGWIGYEQYF | TGTGCCAGCAGCTGGGGGACAGGGTGGATAGGCTACGAGCAGTACTTC
TRBJ2-3 | - | TRBD2 | TRBV6-4 | CGRSDVVGGGATDPQYF | TGTGGCCGCAGTGACGTGGTCGGGGGAGGGGCCACAGATCCGCAGTATTTT
TRBJ2-7 | - | - | TRBV30 | CAWSSNYEQYF | TGTGCCTGGAGTTCAAACTACGAGCAGTACTTC
TRBJ2-7 | - | - | TRBV12-3/TRBV12-4 | CASSLQGSGYEQYF | TGTGCCAGCAGTCTCCAGGGCAGCGGCTACGAGCAGTACTTC
TRBJ2-5 | - | - | TRBV11-1 | CASSLFEYQETQYF | TGTGCCAGCAGCTTATTTGAGTACCAAGAGACCCAGTACTTC
TRBJ1-1 | medium-sized | - | TRBV28 | CASRLRDSEAFF | TGTGCCAGCAGATTAAGGGATAGTGAAGCTTTCTTT
TRBJ1-2 | medium-sized | - | TRBV2 | CASKGERAGGYTF | TGTGCCAGCAAAGGGGAACGGGCGGGCGGCTACACCTTC
TRBJ2-1 | - | - | TRBV20-1 | CSARGTTLNEQFF | TGCAGTGCTAGGGGGACAACCCTCAATGAGCAGTTCTTC
TRBJ2-1 | few | - | TRBV11-2 | CASSLVETKDNEQFF | TGTGCCAGCAGCTTAGTCGAGACTAAGGACAATGAGCAGTTCTTC
TRBJ2-7 | - | - | TRBV20-1 | CSARDTQGREQYF | TGCAGTGCTAGAGATACACAGGGCCGCGAGCAGTACTTC
TRBJ2-7 | - | TRBD2 | TRBV20-1 | CSARDLQTPSGSEQYF | TGCAGTGCTAGAGATCTCCAAACCCCTAGCGGATCGGAGCAGTACTTC
TRBJ2-5 | - | - | TRBV20-1 | CSAREFRAETQYF | TGCAGTGCTAGAGAGTTCAGGGCAGAGACCCAGTACTTC
TRBJ2-2 | - | - | TRBV19 | CASSIGRNTGELFF | TGTGCCAGTAGTATAGGAAGAAACACCGGGGAGCTGTTTTTT
TRBJ2-7 | few | - | TRBV7-8 | CASSLGVHEQYF | TGTGCCAGCAGCTTAGGGGTACACGAGCAGTACTTC
TRBJ2-3 | many | TRBD2 | TRBV11-2 | CASRPSGVDTQYF | TGTGCCAGCAGACCCAGCGGGGTGGATACGCAGTATTTT
TRBJ1-4 | many | TRBD1 | TRBV6-2/TRBV6-3 | CASTHRGRGGTNEKLFF | TGTGCCAGCACACACAGGGGGCGGGGGGGAACTAATGAAAAACTGTTTTTT
TRBJ2-7 | medium-sized | TRBD1 | TRBV12-3/TRBV12-4 | CASSPPGQGYEQYF | TGTGCCAGCAGTCCGCCGGGACAGGGTTACGAGCAGTACTTC
TRBJ2-1 | few | TRBD2 | TRBV11-2 | CASSLVALAGGPGWQFF | TGTGCCAGCAGCTTAGTAGCCTTAGCGGGGGGGCCTGGGTGGCAGTTCTTC
TRBJ1-6 | few | - | TRBV6-1 | CASTERVNSPLHF | TGTGCCAGCACCGAACGGGTGAACTCACCCCTCCACTTT
TRBJ2-6 | once | TRBD1 | TRBV5-1 | CASSLGTGGAGANVLTF | TGCGCCAGCAGCTTAGGGACAGGGGGCGCTGGGGCCAACGTCCTGACTTTC
TRBJ2-5 | many | - | TRBV4-3 | CASSQDWGEETQYF | TGCGCCAGCAGCCAAGATTGGGGGGAGGAGACCCAGTACTTC
TRBJ2-5 | - | - | TRBV30 | CAWGWGETQYF | TGTGCCTGGGGGTGGGGAGAGACCCAGTACTTC
TRBJ2-6 | few | - | TRBV2 | CASSREGPGANVLTF | TGTGCCAGCTCGCGTGAGGGGCCAGGGGCCAACGTCCTGACTTTC
TRBJ1-1 | many | - | TRBV28 | CASSLEALSDTEAFF | TGTGCCAGCAGTTTAGAAGCTCTCTCAGACACTGAAGCTTTCTTT
TRBJ1-5 | once | - | TRBV6-1 | CASNTGSSNQPQHF | TGTGCCAGCAATACAGGGAGTAGCAATCAGCCCCAGCATTTT
TRBJ2-7 | - | - | TRBV4-2 | CASRGPPLKTYEQYF | TGTGCCAGCAGAGGGCCACCTCTTAAGACCTACGAGCAGTACTTC
TRBJ2-2 | medium-sized | TRBD1 | TRBV18 | CASSPEQGNTGELFF | TGTGCCAGCTCACCAGAACAGGGGAATACCGGGGAGCTGTTTTTT
TRBJ2-1 | medium-sized | TRBD2 | TRBV5-1 | CASSLGGRADNEQFF | TGCGCCAGCAGCTTGGGCGGGAGGGCCGACAATGAGCAGTTCTTC
TRBJ2-2 | - | - | TRBV5-1 | CASSLVPETGELFF | TGCGCCAGCAGCTTGGTCCCGGAGACCGGGGAGCTGTTTTTT
TRBJ1-1 | many | TRBD1 | TRBV11-2 | CASSSATGGFNTEAFF | TGTGCCAGCAGCTCTGCGACAGGGGGGTTCAACACTGAAGCTTTCTTT
TRBJ2-3 | medium-sized | TRBD2 | TRBV28 | CASTGGALDTQYF | TGTGCCAGCACCGGGGGGGCCTTAGATACGCAGTATTTT
TRBJ1-5 | - | - | TRBV12-3/TRBV12-4 | CASSLSGDNQPQHF | TGTGCCAGCAGTTTATCGGGGGACAATCAGCCCCAGCATTTT
TRBJ1-5 | - | TRBD1 | TRBV6-4 | CASSEGRGPNQPQHF | TGTGCCAGCAGTGAGGGCAGGGGGCCCAATCAGCCCCAGCATTTT
TRBJ1-6 | - | - | TRBV2 | CASSEGLGELSSYNSPLHF | TGTGCCAGCAGTGAAGGGTTAGGAGAGCTGAGCTCCTATAATTCACCCCTCCACTTT
TRBJ1-2 | - | - | TRBV6-2/TRBV6-3 | CASSTRPGQSNGYTF | TGTGCCAGCAGTACTCGCCCGGGACAATCCAATGGCTACACCTTC
TRBJ1-2 | - | - | TRBV19 | CASSILMKAQGGYTF | TGTGCCAGTAGTATCCTTATGAAGGCCCAGGGAGGCTACACCTTC
TRBJ1-2 | - | TRBD1 | TRBV19 | CASTNQRTGVNYGYTF | TGTGCCAGTACCAACCAAAGGACAGGGGTTAACTATGGCTACACCTTC